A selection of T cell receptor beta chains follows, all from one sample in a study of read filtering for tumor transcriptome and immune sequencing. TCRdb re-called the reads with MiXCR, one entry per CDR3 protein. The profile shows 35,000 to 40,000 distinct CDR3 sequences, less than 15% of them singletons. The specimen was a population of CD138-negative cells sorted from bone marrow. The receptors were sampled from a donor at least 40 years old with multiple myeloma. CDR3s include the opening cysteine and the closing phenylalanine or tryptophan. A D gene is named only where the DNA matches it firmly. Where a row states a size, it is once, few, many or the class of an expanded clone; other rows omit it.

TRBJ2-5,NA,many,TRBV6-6,TGTGCCAGCAGGAAGAATCAGCCCGGGACCCAGTACTTC,CASRKNQPGTQYF
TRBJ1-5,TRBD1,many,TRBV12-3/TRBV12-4,TGTGCCAGCAGTTTAGGCCAGGGGGCTTTTCAGCCCCAGCATTTT,CASSLGQGAFQPQHF
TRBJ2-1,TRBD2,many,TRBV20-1,TGCAGTGCTAGACTAGCGGGGGGGCCATGGAATGAGCGGTTCTTC,CSARLAGGPWNERFF
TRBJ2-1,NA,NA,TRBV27,TGTGACAGCAGTTCAACTATAAGGGCAGACGTCCAGTTCTTC,CDSSSTIRADVQFF
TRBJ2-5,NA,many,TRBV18,TGTGCCAGCTCACCGGGCCAGGGGATGGAGACCCAGTACTTC,CASSPGQGMETQYF
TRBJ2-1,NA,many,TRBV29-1,TGCAGCGTTGCAGTCATCCCGGTAGAATCCTACAATGAGCAGTTCTTC,CSVAVIPVESYNEQFF
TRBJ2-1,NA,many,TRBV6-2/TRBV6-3,TGTGCCAGCAGATCTCGGGTTGTGGGCTCCTACAATGAGCAGTTCTTC,CASRSRVVGSYNEQFF
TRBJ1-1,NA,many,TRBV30,TGTGCCTGGAGTGCCCAGGCGAACACTGAAGCTTTCTTT,CAWSAQANTEAFF
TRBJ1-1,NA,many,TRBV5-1,TGCGCCAGCAGCTTGGGTCTGGGGAGAGGAGCTGAAGCTTTCTTT,CASSLGLGRGAEAFF
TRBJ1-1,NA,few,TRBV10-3,TGTGCCATCAGTGAGTCGCGGGCAGGGGCTGGAAACACTGAAGCTTTCTTT,CAISESRAGAGNTEAFF